Detailed here is one TCR beta chain. Its antigen is unknown. This sample is part of a study of T cell responses to AZD1222 COVID-19 vaccine. Study overall: Analyses pooled second doses at about 4 or about 12 weeks.

This CDR3 spans 17 amino acids. V was pared by 0 bases and J by 4 bases, with 16 bases between. CDR1 is SGHTA and CDR2 is FQGNSA in the germline V gene. The protocol was immunoSEQ multiplex PCR, while the TCRdb copy is restricted to in-frame clones and leaves out a portion. The sample comprises roughly 99,000 clones, around 87% of which are singletons, and 4% to 5.5% rests with the top ten. Study results and limitations: Among spike-specific TCRs, nearly half reportedly target unmutated variant regions. Only a handful of AZD1222 recipients tested seropositive at baseline.

This receptor was obtained from an adult in good health. The material sequenced was peripheral blood, taken on day 0 of AZD1222 vaccination. The V and J genes are TRBV7-2 and TRBJ2-1, with D possibly TRBD1 on 6 matching bases. Written as DNA, the CDR3 is TGTGCCAGCAGCTTAGCGAGGGCCAGGGGCTCTTACAATGAGCAGTTCTTC. Translating gives CASSLARARGSYNEQFF.